This TCR beta chain was sequenced in a study of Tregs in tolerant kidney transplant recipients. Study results and caveats: Tregs expanded with activated donor B cells seemed most donor-specific. Findings come from small patient numbers and require larger validation.

The assay was immunoSEQ multiplex PCR, and TCRdb's table has in-frame clones only and misses some. Here the sample table reports about 48,000 clones. About this clone itself: The antigen remains unidentified. The CDR3 end lies 3 residues beyond the end of the read and is filled in from the germline J gene.

The CDR3 runs to 12 residues. Trimming shortened V by 5 bases and J by 5 bases, and 8 bases separated the two germline ends. Germline CDR1 is SGHRS and CDR2 is YFSETQ. V usage is TRBV5-1 and J usage is TRBJ2-1; D remains unclear. The source of this sequence is a human donor who received a combined kidney and bone marrow transplant. The sample was CD4+ T cells from blood, taken before the transplant. The CDR3 loop reads CASSYRNNEQFF. The CDR3 DNA, read in part, is TGCGCCAGCAGTTACAGAAACAATGAG.